Below are 9 T cell receptor beta chains sequenced from a single sample in a study of identical twins. TCRdb used MiXCR to reprocess the 5' RACE reads, holding one entry per CDR3 protein. The profile shows roughly 490,000 distinct CDR3 sequences, more than 13% of them singletons. These same data were also listed under a study on yellow fever vaccine responses in identical twins.

The source material was CD4+ T cells sorted from blood. The receptors originated from a woman under 30 in good health.

This clonotype was seen at least ten times. The rearrangement joins TRBV5-1 to TRBJ2-1; D perhaps matches TRBD1 (6 bases). Germline V lookup: CDR1 SGHRS, CDR2 YFSETQ. The length of the CDR3 is 13 residues. Between the trimmed V and J ends, which lost 4 bases and 6 bases, there was a span of 11 bases. The DNA for the CDR3 is TGCGCCAGCAGCCCGGACAGCTTCAATGAGCAGTTCTTC. This gives the protein CASSPDSFNEQFF.

This chain uses TRBV12-3 or TRBV12-4 with TRBJ2-2; D may correspond to TRBD1 or TRBD2 (5 bases each). The CDR3 is 18 amino acids. The V and J ends lost 3 bases and 6 bases respectively, with 23 bases between them. The CDR3 is CASSFLVTAIGRSGELFF. In DNA form, the CDR3 reads TGTGCCAGCAGTTTTTTAGTGACAGCCATAGGGAGATCCGGGGAGCTGTTTTTT.

The rearrangement links TRBV11-2 to TRBJ1-1; 11 bases fit TRBD1. This CDR3 has 13 residues. The germline V gene encodes CDR1 SGHAT and CDR2 FQNNGV. J gave up 5 bases and V 7 bases, and 3 bases lay outside the gene matches. DNA of the CDR3: TGTGCCAGCACCTGGGACAGGGGGACTGAAGCTTTCTTT. This sequence encodes CASTWDRGTEAFF.

The chain is built from TRBV5-1 and TRBJ2-5; the match to TRBD1 covers 9 bases. This CDR3 has 18 residues. The junction had 15 bases not matched to a gene; V was cut back by 3 bases and J by 3 bases. The germline V gene has CDR1 SGHRS and CDR2 YFSETQ. Written as DNA, the CDR3 is TGCGCCAGCAGCTCAGCGTCCGGGACAGGGTGGGCCAAAGAGACCCAGTACTTC. This sequence encodes CASSSASGTGWAKETQYF.

The V and J genes are TRBV5-1 and TRBJ2-4; D may be TRBD1 (6 bases). From germline, CDR1 is SGHRS and CDR2 YFSETQ. The V gene lost 0 bases and the J gene lost 4 bases, with 14 bases spanning the gap. This CDR3 is built from 16 residues. CDR3 region: CASSLGGGQGKNIQYF. The CDR3 bases are TGCGCCAGCAGCTTGGGTGGGGGCCAGGGAAAAAACATTCAGTACTTC.

This clonotype was seen a handful of times. The CDR3 reads CASSQTGGTDTQYF. CDR3 sequence (DNA): TGCGCCAGCAGCCAGACAGGGGGCACAGATACGCAGTATTTT. J is TRBJ2-3 and V is TRBV5-1, with 8 bases matching TRBD1. Germline assignment: CDR1 SGHRS and CDR2 YFSETQ. The CDR3 runs to 14 residues. Trimming at V came to 4 bases and at J to 1 base, leaving 2 bases not matched to a gene.

This clonotype was recorded many times. The gene calls are TRBV12-3 or TRBV12-4 and TRBJ2-5; tentatively, D is TRBD1 (5 bases). V was clipped by 8 bases and J by 5 bases, with 15 bases between them. The CDR3 spans 13 residues. DNA for the CDR3: TGTGCCAGCGGACAACCTTCCGGGGAGACCCAGTACTTC. It specifies CASGQPSGETQYF.

This clonotype came up a few times. V usage is TRBV7-2 and J usage is TRBJ2-1, with TRBD1 matching 9 bases. Germline V gene sequence: CDR1 SGHTA, CDR2 FQGNSA. This CDR3 spans 14 amino acids. The V segment lost 5 bases and the J segment 8 bases; nucleotides outside the gene matches: 7. The CDR3 DNA is TGTGCCAGCAGCCCACAGGGGGCTAGGGATGAGCAGTTCTTC. Protein: CASSPQGARDEQFF.

This clonotype appeared a few times. The rearrangement links TRBV3-1 to TRBJ1-4; D remains ambiguous. Germline V CDR1 and CDR2: LGHDT, YNNKEL (reference sequence). The CDR3 covers 15 residues. V was cut by 4 bases and J by 8 bases, with 17 bases left in between. This CDR3 reads CASSLSRTSGEKLFF. The CDR3 nucleotides are TGTGCCAGCAGCCTCTCCAGGACCTCGGGGGAAAAACTGTTTTTT.